This TCR beta chain is drawn from a study of a mutant IDH1 vaccine in newly diagnosed glioma. Study-wide background: Visit V12 was scheduled at week 35 and visit V13 at week 47. Findings and limits, study-wide: Changes in the top peripheral T cell clonotypes seemingly had no bearing on pseudoprogression.

Generated by immunoSEQ multiplex PCR, the TCRdb table keeps only in-frame clones and is missing some. In the table there are 30,000 or so clones, over 75% of which are singletons. Time point specified: week 35, safety follow-up. With topical imiquimod, each dose of the vaccine consisted of 300 ug of mutant IDH1 20-mer peptide. This clone was detected only a few times. As yet, its antigen is unknown. The CDR3 runs 12 residues. With 4 bases clipped from V and 7 bases from J, the junction kept 1 base outside the gene matches. Germline-derived CDR1 and CDR2 are GTSNPN and SVGIG (reference sequence). The sequence was obtained from a man aged 35 to 55 with glioma. Some clones in this sample may be carry-over from other donors' samples. The V gene is TRBV30, the J gene TRBJ1-4; 9 bases match TRBD1. The sample consisted of PBMCs, taken from a glioma patient whose treatment included an IDH1 peptide vaccine. The DNA for the CDR3 is TGTGCCTGGAACAGGGGGCTTGAAAAACTGTTTTTT. This gives the protein CAWNRGLEKLFF.